The 8 T cell receptor beta chains given below trace back to one sample, sequenced in a study of shared clonotypes between healthy human individuals. TCRdb's copy holds only in-frame clones and misses some; the assay was immunoSEQ multiplex PCR. The table has around 690,000 clones, roughly 88% seen once. Sequenced: memory CD8+ T cells from PBMCs. Noted subset: CD45RO+ cells pooled with CCR7-negative TemRA cells. The receptors shown here come from a man aged 18 to 35 in good health. Some clones in this sample may be carry-over from other donors' samples.

The J gene is TRBJ2-7, the V gene TRBV7-9; D might be TRBD1 (6 bases). Trimming took off 7 bases at V and 1 base at J, with 23 bases between the two ends. This CDR3 contains 17 residues. Germline CDR1 SEHNR, CDR2 FQNEAQ (reference sequence). Written as DNA, the CDR3 is TGTGCCAGCACCCCAAGCGGCCCCGGGACACAGTCCTACGAGCAGTACTTC. Translation gives CASTPSGPGTQSYEQYF.

The chain carries TRBV4-1 and TRBJ2-1; perhaps TRBD2 as D (6 bases). CDR3 size: 17 residues. Trimming pared 1 base from V and 1 base from J, leaving 14 bases between. Germline V gene sequence: CDR1 MGHRA, CDR2 YSYEKL. The CDR3 sequence is CASSQVLWRGSYNEQFF. In nucleotides, the CDR3 is TGCGCCAGCAGCCAAGTGTTGTGGCGGGGTTCCTACAATGAGCAGTTCTTC.

The genes are TRBV27 and TRBJ2-3, with a tentative D call TRBD1 (6 bases). Trimming cost V 3 bases and J 5 bases, with 12 bases left between them. The CDR3 runs to 14 residues. CDR1 is MNHEY, CDR2 SMNVEV, per germline (reference sequence). The CDR3 sequence is CASSLGAGLDTQYF. In DNA, the CDR3 is TGTGCCAGCAGTTTGGGGGCAGGGTTAGATACGCAGTATTTT.

This sequence joins TRBV28 and TRBJ2-1; 7 nucleotides line up with TRBD1. The CDR3 totals 17 residues. Looked up from germline, CDR1 is MDHEN and CDR2 is SYDVKM. V dropped 5 bases and J dropped 4; count of bases not matched to a gene: 14. DNA for the CDR3: TGTGCCAGCAGTCAGCATATCGTGGGGACAGCTTACAATGAGCAGTTCTTC. This encodes CASSQHIVGTAYNEQFF.

This clone was observed once. The V gene is TRBV5-6, the J gene TRBJ2-7, with 7 bases that match TRBD1. CDR1 is SGHDT and CDR2 is YYEEEE in the germline V gene. V was pared by 0 bases and J by 13 bases, with 4 bases of the junction left unmatched. CDR3 length: 11 residues. The CDR3 DNA reads as TGTGCCAGCAGCTTGGGGGGGACAGCCTACTTC. This gives the protein CASSLGGTAYF.

The V and J genes are TRBV7-9 and TRBJ1-4; 9 nucleotides match TRBD1. In germline, CDR1 is SEHNR, CDR2 FQNEAQ (reference sequence). V was clipped by 7 bases and J by 8 bases; unmatched bases: 11. This CDR3 spans 15 amino acids. The CDR3 sequence: CASTHNRDRDEKLFF. CDR3 in DNA: TGTGCCAGCACCCACAACCGGGACAGGGACGAAAAACTGTTTTTT.

The chain's CDR3 is CASSQVQGPGEQYF. The CDR3 DNA reads TGCGCCAGCAGCCAAGTACAGGGGCCGGGGGAGCAGTACTTC. This rearrangement joins TRBV4-1 to TRBJ2-7, with TRBD1 matching over 7 bases. CDR1 MGHRA and CDR2 YSYEKL come from the germline V gene. J gave up 7 bases and V 1 base, and 7 bases lay outside the gene matches. The CDR3 runs 14 residues.

The chain links TRBV4-1 to TRBJ2-5; D call uncertain. Trimming shortened V by 2 bases and J by 2 bases, and 12 bases separated the two germline ends. The CDR3 has 15 residues. Germline V CDR1 and CDR2: MGHRA, YSYEKL. CDR3 region: CASSQTGLFQETQYF. The CDR3 DNA follows: TGCGCCAGCAGCCAAACTGGGCTGTTTCAAGAGACCCAGTACTTC.